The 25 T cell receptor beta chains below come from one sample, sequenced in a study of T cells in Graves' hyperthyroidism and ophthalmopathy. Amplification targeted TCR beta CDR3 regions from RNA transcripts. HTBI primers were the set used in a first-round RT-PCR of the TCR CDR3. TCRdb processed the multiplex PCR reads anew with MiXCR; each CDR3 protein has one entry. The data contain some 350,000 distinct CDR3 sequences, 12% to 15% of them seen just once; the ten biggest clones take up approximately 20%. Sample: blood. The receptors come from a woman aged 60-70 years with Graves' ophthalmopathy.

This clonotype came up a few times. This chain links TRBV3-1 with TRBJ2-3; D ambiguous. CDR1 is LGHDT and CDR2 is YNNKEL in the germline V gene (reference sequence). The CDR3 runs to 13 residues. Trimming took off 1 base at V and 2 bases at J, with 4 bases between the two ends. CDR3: CASSQVTTDTQYF. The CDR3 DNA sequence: TGTGCCAGCAGCCAAGTTACCACAGATACGCAGTATTTT.

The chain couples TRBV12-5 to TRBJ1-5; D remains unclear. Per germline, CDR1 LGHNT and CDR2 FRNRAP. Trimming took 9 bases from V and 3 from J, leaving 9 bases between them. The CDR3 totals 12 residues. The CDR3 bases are TGTGCTAGCCGACCTAACAATCAGCCCCAGCATTTT. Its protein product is CASRPNNQPQHF.

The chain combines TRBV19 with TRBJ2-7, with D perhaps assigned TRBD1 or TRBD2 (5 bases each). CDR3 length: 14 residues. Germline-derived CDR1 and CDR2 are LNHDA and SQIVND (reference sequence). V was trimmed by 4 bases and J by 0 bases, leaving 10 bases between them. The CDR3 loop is CASSKSGTSYEQYF. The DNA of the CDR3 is TGTGCCAGTAGTAAGTCGGGGACCTCCTACGAGCAGTACTTC.

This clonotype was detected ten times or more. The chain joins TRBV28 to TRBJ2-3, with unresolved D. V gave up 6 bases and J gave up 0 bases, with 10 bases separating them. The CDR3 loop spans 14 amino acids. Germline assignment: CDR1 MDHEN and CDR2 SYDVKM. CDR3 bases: TGTGCCAGCAGCCTCCAAGGAAGCACAGATACGCAGTATTTT. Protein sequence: CASSLQGSTDTQYF.

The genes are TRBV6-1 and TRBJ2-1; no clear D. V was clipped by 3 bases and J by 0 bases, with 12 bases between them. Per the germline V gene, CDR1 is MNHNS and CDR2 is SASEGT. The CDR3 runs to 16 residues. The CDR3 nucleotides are TGTGCCAGCAGTGAGGGTTGGGTTGGCTCCTACAATGAGCAGTTCTTC. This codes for CASSEGWVGSYNEQFF.

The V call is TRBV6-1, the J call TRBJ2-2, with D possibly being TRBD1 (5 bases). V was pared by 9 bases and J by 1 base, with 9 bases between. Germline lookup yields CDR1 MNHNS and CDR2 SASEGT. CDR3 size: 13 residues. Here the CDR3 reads CASLDRNTGELFF. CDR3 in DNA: TGTGCCAGTCTCGACAGGAACACCGGGGAGCTGTTTTTT.

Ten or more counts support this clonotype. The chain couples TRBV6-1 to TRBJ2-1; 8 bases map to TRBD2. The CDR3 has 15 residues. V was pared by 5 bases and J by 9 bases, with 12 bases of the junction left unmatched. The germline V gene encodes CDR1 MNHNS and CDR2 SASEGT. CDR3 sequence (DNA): TGTGCCAGCAGTTACGGGGTGGGACTAGACCCTGAGCAGTTCTTC. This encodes CASSYGVGLDPEQFF.

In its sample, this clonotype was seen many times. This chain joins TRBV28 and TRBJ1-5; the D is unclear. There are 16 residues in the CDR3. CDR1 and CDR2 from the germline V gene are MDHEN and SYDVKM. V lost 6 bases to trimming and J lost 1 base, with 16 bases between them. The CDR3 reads CASRARGGLSNQPQHF. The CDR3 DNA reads TGTGCCAGCAGAGCTCGGGGTGGCTTGAGCAATCAGCCCCAGCATTTT.

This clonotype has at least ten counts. This chain's CDR3 is CASSYSTGITEAFF. The CDR3 nucleotides read TGCGCCAGCAGCTATTCGACAGGGATTACTGAAGCTTTCTTT. The chain recombines TRBV5-1 with TRBJ1-1, with 7 bases lining up with TRBD1. There are 14 residues in the CDR3. In germline, CDR1 is SGHRS, CDR2 YFSETQ. The V and J ends lost 3 bases and 5 bases, in that order; junction bases with no gene match: 7.

This CDR3 is CASSLWGRVTGELFF. CDR3 in DNA: TGTGCCAGCAGCTTATGGGGCAGGGTCACCGGGGAGCTGTTTTTT. The J gene is TRBJ2-2, the V gene TRBV11-2; D perhaps matches TRBD1 (5 bases). Germline assignment: CDR1 SGHAT and CDR2 FQNNGV. The V gene lost 2 bases and the J gene lost 4 bases, with 11 bases spanning the gap. This CDR3 has 15 residues.

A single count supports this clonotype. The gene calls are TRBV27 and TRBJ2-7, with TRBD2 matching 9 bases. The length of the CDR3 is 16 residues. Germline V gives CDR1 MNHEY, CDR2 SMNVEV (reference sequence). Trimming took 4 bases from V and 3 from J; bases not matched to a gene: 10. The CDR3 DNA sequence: TGTGCCAGCAGTTCACCCGGGCTAGCGGGAATCTACGAGCAGTACTTC. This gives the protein CASSSPGLAGIYEQYF.

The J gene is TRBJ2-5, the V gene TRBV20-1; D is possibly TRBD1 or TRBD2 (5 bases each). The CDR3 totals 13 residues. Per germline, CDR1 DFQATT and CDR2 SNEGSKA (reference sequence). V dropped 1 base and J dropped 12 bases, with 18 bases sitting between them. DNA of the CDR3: TGCAGTGCTAGAGGGTCCGGGACCCTCGGCAAGTACTTC. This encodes CSARGSGTLGKYF.

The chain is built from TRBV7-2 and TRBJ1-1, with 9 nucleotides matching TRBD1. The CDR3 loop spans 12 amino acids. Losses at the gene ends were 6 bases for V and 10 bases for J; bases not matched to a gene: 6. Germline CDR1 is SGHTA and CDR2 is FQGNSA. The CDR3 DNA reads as TGTGCCAGCAGGGGACAGGGTGGGGTAGCTTTCTTT. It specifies CASRGQGGVAFF.

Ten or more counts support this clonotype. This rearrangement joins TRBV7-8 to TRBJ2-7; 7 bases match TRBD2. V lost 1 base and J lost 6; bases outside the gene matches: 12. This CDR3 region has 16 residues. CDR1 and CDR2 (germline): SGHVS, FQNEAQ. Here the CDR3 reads CASSLGGVSGLFEQYF. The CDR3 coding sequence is TGTGCCAGCAGCTTAGGTGGGGTTAGCGGGCTCTTCGAGCAGTACTTC.

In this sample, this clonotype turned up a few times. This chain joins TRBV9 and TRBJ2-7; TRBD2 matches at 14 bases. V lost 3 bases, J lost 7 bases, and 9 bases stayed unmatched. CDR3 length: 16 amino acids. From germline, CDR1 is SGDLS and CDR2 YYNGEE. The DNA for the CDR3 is TGTGCCAGCAGCGAGGGACTAGCGGGAGCCGTTGGGGAGCAGTACTTC. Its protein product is CASSEGLAGAVGEQYF.

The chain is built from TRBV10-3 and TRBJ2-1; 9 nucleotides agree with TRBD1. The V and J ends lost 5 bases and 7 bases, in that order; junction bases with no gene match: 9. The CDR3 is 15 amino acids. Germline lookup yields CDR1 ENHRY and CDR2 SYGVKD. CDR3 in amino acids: CAISSGTGLLNEQFF. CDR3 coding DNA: TGTGCCATCAGTTCCGGGACAGGGCTTCTGAATGAGCAGTTCTTC.

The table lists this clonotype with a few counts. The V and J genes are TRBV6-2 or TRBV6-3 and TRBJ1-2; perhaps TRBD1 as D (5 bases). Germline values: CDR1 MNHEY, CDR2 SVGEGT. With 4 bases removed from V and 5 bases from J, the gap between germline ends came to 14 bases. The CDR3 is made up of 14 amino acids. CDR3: CASSSSGTGYGYTF. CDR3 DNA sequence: TGTGCCAGCAGTTCCTCCGGGACCGGATATGGCTACACCTTC.

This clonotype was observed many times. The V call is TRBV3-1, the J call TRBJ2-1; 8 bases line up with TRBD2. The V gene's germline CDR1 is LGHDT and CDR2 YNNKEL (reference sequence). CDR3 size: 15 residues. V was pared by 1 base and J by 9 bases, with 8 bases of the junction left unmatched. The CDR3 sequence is CASSQGRGRNSEQFF. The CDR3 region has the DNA TGTGCCAGCAGCCAAGGGCGCGGGAGGAATAGTGAGCAGTTCTTC.

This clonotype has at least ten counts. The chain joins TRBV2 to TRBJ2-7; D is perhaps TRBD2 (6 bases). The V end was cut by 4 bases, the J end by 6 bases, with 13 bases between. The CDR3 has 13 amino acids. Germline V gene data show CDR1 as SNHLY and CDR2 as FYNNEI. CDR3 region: CASSVRRGLEQYF. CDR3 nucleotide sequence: TGTGCCAGCAGTGTAAGGCGGGGTCTCGAGCAGTACTTC.

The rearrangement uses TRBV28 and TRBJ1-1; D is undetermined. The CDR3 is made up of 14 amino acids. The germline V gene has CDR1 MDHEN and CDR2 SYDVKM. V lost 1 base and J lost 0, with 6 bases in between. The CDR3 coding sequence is TGTGCCAGCAGTTTATATTCCGTGAACACTGAAGCTTTCTTT. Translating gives CASSLYSVNTEAFF.

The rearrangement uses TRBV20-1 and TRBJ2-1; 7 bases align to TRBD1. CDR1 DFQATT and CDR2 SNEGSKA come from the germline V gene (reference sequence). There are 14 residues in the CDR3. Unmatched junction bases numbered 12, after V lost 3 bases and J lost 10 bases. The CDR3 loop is CSASRRQGPGEQFF. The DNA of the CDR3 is TGCAGTGCTAGCCGCCGACAGGGCCCGGGGGAGCAGTTCTTC.

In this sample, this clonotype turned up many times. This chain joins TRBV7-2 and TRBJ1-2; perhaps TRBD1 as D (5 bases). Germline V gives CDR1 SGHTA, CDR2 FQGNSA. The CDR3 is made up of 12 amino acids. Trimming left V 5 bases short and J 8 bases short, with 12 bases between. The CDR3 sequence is CASSPYGGGYTF. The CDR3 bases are TGTGCCAGCAGCCCGTACGGGGGGGGCTACACCTTC. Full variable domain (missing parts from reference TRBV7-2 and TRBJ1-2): GAGVSQSPSNKVTEKGKDVELRCDPISGHTALYWYRQSLGQGLEFLIYFQGNSAPDKSGLPSDRFSAERTGGSVSTLTIQRTQQEDSAVYLCASSPYGGGYTFGSGTRLTVV.

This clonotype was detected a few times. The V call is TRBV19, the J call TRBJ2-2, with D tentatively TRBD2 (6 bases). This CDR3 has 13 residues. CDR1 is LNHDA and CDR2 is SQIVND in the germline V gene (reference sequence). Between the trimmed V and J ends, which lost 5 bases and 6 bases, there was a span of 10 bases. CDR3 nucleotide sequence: TGTGCCAGTAGTGCCGGGAGAGCCGGGGAGCTGTTTTTT. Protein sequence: CASSAGRAGELFF.

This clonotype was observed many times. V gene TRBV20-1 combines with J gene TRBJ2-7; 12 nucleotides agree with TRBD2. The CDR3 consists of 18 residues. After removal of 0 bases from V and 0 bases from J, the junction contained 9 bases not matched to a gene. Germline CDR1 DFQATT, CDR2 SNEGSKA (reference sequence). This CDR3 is CSARDPLAGGGSSYEQYF. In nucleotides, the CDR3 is TGCAGTGCTAGAGATCCACTAGCGGGAGGAGGGAGCTCCTACGAGCAGTACTTC.

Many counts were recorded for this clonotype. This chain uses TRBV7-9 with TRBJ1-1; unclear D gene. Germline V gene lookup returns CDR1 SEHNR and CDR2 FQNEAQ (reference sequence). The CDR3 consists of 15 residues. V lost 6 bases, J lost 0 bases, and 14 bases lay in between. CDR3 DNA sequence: TGTGCCAGCAGTCCCCGCCGGGCATTGAACACTGAAGCTTTCTTT. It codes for CASSPRRALNTEAFF.